This entry is about one T cell receptor beta chain. Using immunoSEQ multiplex PCR, the repertoire was profiled, and TCRdb retains in-frame clones only, with some absent. The table includes fewer than 110,000 clones, around 85% detected once. This entry comes from a study of identifying expanded T cells in peripheral blood. CDR3 size: 13 residues. Germline V lookup: CDR1 GTSNPN, CDR2 SVGIG (reference sequence). Trimming cost V 7 bases and J 4 bases, with 14 bases left between them. V gene TRBV30 combines with J gene TRBJ2-4; D unresolved. The receptor comes from a person between 18 and 75 years old in good health. The sample consisted of blood. The CDR3 sequence is CASRGPIKNIQYF. DNA for the CDR3: TGTGCCTCCCGAGGACCTATTAAAAACATTCAGTACTTC. Drawing the rest from reference TRBV30 and TRBJ2-4, the complete variable domain is SQTIHQWPATLVQPVGSPLSLECTVEGTSNPNLYWYRQAAGRGLQLLFYSVGIGQISSEVPQNLSASRPQDRQFILSSKKLLLSDSGFYLCASRGPIKNIQYFGAGTRLSVL.